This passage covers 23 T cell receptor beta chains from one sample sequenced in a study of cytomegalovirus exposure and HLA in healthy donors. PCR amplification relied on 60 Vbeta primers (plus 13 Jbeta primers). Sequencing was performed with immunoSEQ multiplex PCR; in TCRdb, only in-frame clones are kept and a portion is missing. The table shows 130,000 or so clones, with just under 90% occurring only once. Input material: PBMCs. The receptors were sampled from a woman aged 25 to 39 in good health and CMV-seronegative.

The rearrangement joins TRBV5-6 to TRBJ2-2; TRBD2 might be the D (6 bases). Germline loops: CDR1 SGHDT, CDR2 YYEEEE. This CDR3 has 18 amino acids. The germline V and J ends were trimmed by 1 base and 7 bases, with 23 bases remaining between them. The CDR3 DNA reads TGTGCCAGCAGCTTGATATCACGAGGGAGGTCGTTTTTCGGGGAGCTGTTTTTT. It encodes CASSLISRGRSFFGELFF. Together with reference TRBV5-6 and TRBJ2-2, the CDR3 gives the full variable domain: DAGVTQSPTHLIKTRGQQVTLRCSPKSGHDTVSWYQQALGQGPQFIFQYYEEEERQRGNFPDRFSGHQFPNYSSELNVNALLLGDSALYLCASSLISRGRSFFGELFFGEGSRLTVL.

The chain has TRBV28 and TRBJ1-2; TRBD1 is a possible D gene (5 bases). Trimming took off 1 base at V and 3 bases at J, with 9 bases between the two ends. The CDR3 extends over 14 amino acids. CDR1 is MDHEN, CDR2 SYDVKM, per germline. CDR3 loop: CASSLFPTDYGYTF. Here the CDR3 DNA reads TGTGCCAGCAGTTTATTTCCGACAGACTATGGCTACACCTTC.

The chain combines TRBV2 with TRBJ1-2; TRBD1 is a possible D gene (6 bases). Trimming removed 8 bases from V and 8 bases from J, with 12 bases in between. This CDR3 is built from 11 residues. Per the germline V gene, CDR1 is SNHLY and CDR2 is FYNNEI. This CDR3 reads CASVRGYGYTF. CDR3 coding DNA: TGTGCCAGCGTCAGGGGTTACGGCTACACCTTC. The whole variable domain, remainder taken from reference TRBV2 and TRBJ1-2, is EPEVTQTPSHQVTQMGQEVILRCVPISNHLYFYWYRQILGQKVEFLVSFYNNEISEKSEIFDDQFSVERPDGSNFTLKIRSTKLEDSAMYFCASVRGYGYTFGSGTRLTVV.

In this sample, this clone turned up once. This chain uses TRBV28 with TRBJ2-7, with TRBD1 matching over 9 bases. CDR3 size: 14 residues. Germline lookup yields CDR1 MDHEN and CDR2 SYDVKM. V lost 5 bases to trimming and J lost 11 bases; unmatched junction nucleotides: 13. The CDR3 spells CASSTTGTGPSKYF. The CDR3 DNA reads TGTGCCAGCAGTACCACCGGGACAGGGCCCTCGAAGTACTTC.

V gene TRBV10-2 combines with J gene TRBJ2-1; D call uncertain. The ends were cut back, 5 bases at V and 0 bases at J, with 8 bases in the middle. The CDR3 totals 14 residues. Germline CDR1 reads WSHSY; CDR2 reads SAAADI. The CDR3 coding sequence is TGCGCCAGCAGTTCTACGAGCTCCTACAATGAGCAGTTCTTC. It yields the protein CASSSTSSYNEQFF.

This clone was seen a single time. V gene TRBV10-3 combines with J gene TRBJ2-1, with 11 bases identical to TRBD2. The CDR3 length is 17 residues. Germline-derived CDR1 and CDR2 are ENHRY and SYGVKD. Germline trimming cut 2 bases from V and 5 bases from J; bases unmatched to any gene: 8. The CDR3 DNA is TGTGCCATCAGTGAGACTAGCGGGAGAAGTTGGAACAATGAGCAGTTCTTC. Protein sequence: CAISETSGRSWNNEQFF.

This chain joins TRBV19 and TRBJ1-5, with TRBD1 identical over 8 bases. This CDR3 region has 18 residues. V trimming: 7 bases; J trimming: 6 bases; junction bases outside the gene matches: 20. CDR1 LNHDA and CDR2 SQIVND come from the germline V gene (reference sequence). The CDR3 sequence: CASTRRLTGGTFSQPQHF. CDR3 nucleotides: TGTGCCAGTACCCGACGGCTAACAGGGGGAACTTTTAGTCAGCCCCAGCATTTT. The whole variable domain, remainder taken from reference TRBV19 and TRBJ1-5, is DGGITQSPKYLFRKEGQNVTLSCEQNLNHDAMYWYRQDPGQGLRLIYYSQIVNDFQKGDIAEGYSVSREKKESFPLTVTSAQKNPTAFYLCASTRRLTGGTFSQPQHFGDGTRLSIL.

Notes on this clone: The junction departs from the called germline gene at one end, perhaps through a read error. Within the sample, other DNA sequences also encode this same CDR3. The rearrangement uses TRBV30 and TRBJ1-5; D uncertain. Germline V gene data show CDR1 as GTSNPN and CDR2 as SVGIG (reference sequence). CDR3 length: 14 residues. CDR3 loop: CAWSVLGIPQPQHF. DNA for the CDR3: TGTGCTTGGAGTGTACTAGGTATCCCTCAGCCCCAGCATTTT.

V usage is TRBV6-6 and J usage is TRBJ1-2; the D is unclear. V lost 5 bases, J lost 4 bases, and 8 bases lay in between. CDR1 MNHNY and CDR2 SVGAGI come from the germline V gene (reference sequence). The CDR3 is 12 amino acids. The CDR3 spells CASSGPGYGYTF. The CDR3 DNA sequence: TGTGCCAGCAGTGGTCCAGGCTATGGCTACACCTTC.

DNA for the CDR3: TGCAGCGTTGAAGGTCCAGGGTACTCGGGCACTGAAGCTTTCTTT. It is translated as CSVEGPGYSGTEAFF. The rearrangement uses TRBV29-1 and TRBJ1-1, with D tentatively TRBD1 (5 bases). V lost 1 base and J 4 bases, leaving 16 bases between the germline ends. The CDR3 is 15 amino acids. Germline V lookup: CDR1 SQVTM, CDR2 ANQGSEA.

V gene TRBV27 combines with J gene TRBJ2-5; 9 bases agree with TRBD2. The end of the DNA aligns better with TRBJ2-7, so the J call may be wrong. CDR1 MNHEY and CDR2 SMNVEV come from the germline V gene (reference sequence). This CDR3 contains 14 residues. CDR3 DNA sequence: TGTGCCAGCGGTACAACCGGGACTAGCATCGAGCAGTACTTC. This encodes CASGTTGTSIEQYF.

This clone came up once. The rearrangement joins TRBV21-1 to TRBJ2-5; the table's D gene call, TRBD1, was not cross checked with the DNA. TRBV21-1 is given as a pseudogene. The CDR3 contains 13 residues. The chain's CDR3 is CASPKRGPETQYF. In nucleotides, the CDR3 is TGTGCCAGCCCAAAAAGGGGTCCAGAGACCCAGTACTTC.

The chain's CDR3 is CASSLRGPSNTEAFF. For the CDR3, the DNA is TGTGCCAGCAGTTTGCGGGGCCCATCCAACACTGAAGCTTTCTTT. The chain joins TRBV27 to TRBJ1-1; a possible D gene is TRBD1 (5 bases). Trimming cost V 3 bases and J 2 bases, with 13 bases left between them. The germline gives CDR1 MNHEY, CDR2 SMNVEV (reference sequence). The CDR3 spans 15 residues.

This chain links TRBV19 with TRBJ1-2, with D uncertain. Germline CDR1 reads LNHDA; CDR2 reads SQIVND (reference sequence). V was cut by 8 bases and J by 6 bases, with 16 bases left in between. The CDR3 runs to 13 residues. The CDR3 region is CASDRSGINGYTF. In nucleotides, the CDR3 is TGTGCCAGTGACCGATCAGGCATTAATGGCTACACCTTC.

This chain's CDR3 is CSVAGRLADPYEQYF. The CDR3 nucleotides are TGCAGCGTCGCTGGAAGACTAGCGGATCCCTACGAGCAGTACTTC. The rearrangement links TRBV29-1 to TRBJ2-7, with TRBD2 matching 9 bases. Germline CDR1 reads SQVTM; CDR2 reads ANQGSEA. V lost 6 bases and J lost 2; bases outside the gene matches: 11. CDR3 size: 15 residues.

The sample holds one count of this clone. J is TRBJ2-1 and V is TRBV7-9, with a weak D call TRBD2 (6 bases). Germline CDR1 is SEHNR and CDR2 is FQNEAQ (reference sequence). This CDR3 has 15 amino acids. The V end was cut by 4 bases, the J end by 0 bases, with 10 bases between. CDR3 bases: TGTGCCAGCAGCTCTAGAGCGGGCTCCTACAATGAGCAGTTCTTC. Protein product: CASSSRAGSYNEQFF.

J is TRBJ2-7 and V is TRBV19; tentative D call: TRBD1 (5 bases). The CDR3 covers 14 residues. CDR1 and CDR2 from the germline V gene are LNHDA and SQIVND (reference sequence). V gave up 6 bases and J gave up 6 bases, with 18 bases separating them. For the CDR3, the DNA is TGTGCCAGTAGCGTAAACCCGACAGTTCGCGAGCAGTACTTC. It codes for CASSVNPTVREQYF.

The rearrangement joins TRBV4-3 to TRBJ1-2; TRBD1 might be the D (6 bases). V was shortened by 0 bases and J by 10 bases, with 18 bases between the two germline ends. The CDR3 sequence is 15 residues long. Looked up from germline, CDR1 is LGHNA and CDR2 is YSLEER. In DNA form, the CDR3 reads TGCGCCAGCAGCCAAGAAGGAGGCAGGGGCACAGCCTACACCTTC. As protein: CASSQEGGRGTAYTF.

CDR3 coding DNA: TGTGCCAGCAGCTCCACAGACAGGGGTCGATCCATCTCCTACAATGAGCAGTTCTTC. Translated, it gives CASSSTDRGRSISYNEQFF. J is TRBJ2-1 and V is TRBV7-9; the match to TRBD1 covers 8 bases. The CDR3 is 19 residues long. CDR1 SEHNR and CDR2 FQNEAQ come from the germline V gene (reference sequence). J was trimmed by 0 bases and V by 4 bases; bases with no gene match: 14.

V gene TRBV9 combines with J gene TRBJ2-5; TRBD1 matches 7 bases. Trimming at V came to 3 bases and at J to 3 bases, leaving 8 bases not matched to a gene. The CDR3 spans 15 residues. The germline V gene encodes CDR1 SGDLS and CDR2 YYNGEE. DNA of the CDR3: TGTGCCAGCAGCGAACTAGACAGGGTCGAAGAGACCCAGTACTTC. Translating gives CASSELDRVEETQYF. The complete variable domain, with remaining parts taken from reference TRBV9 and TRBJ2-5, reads DSGVTQTPKHLITATGQRVTLRCSPRSGDLSVYWYQQSLDQGLQFLIQYYNGEERAKGNILERFSAQQFPDLHSELNLSSLELGDSALYFCASSELDRVEETQYFGPGTRLLVL.

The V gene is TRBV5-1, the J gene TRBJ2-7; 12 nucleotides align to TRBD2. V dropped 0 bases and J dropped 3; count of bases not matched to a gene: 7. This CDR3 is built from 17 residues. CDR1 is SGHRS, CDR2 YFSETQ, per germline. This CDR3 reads CASSLVLAGGPIYEQYF. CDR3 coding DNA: TGCGCCAGCAGCTTGGTTCTAGCGGGAGGGCCTATCTACGAGCAGTACTTC. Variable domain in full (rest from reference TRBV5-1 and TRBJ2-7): KAGVTQTPRYLIKTRGQQVTLSCSPISGHRSVSWYQQTPGQGLQFLFEYFSETQRNKGNFPGRFSGRQFSNSRSEMNVSTLELGDSALYLCASSLVLAGGPIYEQYFGPGTRLTVT.

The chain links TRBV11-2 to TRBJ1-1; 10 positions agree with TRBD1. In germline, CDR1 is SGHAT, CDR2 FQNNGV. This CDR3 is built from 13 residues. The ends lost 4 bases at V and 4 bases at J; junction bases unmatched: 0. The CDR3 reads CASSWDRGTEAFF. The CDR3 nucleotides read TGTGCCAGCAGCTGGGACAGGGGCACTGAAGCTTTCTTT.

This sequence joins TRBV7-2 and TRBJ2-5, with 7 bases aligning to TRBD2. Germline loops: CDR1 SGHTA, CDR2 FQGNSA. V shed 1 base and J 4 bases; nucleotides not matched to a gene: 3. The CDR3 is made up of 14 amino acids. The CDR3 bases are TGTGCCAGCAGCTTAGTGGGGGGGGGAGAGACCCAGTACTTC. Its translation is CASSLVGGGETQYF. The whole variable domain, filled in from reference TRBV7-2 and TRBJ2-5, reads GAGVSQSPSNKVTEKGKDVELRCDPISGHTALYWYRQSLGQGLEFLIYFQGNSAPDKSGLPSDRFSAERTGGSVSTLTIQRTQQEDSAVYLCASSLVGGGETQYFGPGTRLLVL.